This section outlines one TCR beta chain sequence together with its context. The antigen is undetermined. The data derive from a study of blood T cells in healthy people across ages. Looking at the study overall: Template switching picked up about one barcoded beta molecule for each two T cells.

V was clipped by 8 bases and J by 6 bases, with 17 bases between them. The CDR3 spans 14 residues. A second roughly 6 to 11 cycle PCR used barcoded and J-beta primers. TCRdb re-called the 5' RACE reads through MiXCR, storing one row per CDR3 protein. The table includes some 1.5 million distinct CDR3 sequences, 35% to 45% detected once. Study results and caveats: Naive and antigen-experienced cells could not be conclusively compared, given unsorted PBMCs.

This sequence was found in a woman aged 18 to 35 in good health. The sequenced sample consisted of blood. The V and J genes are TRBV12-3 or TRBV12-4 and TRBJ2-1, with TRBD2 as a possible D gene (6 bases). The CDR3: CASSAGFSLNEQFF. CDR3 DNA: TGTGCCAGCTCAGCGGGTTTTTCCCTCAATGAGCAGTTCTTC.